This TCR beta chain was retrieved from a study of T-cell memory formation after mild COVID-19. Study-level results: Shrinking CD4+ clones resided mostly in CM and EM, and CD8+ ones in EMRA. CD4/CD8 balance characterized clones contracting day 15 to 85, and CD4+ skew characterized later expanders. There were some responding clones in pre-infection memory, which suggested that cross-reactive memory had joined.

This clonotype was found a few times. Antigen specificity is unknown. One entry per CDR3 protein results from TCRdb running MiXCR on the 5' RACE reads. The sample consists of 400,000 or so distinct CDR3 sequences, around 20% of them appearing once. The sequence derives from an adult woman who had mild COVID-19 (a few samples of this study predate the infection). Cell type and time point are not known. The material sequenced was PBMCs or a T cell subset sorted from them (not recorded which).

CDR3 bases: TGCGCCAGCAGCTTGGACGTAGCGGGGACCTACGAGCAGTACTTC. As protein: CASSLDVAGTYEQYF. The rearrangement links TRBV5-1 to TRBJ2-7, with 8 positions matching TRBD2. The CDR3 has 15 residues. Per the germline V gene, CDR1 is SGHRS and CDR2 is YFSETQ. J lost 2 bases, V lost 0 bases, and 4 bases had no gene match.